This TCR beta chain was captured by sequencing in a study of somatic mutations in cytotoxic T cells in rheumatoid arthritis. Study context: The researchers flow-sorted some T-cell populations stained with V beta antibodies and got nearly 100% purity, and these included V beta1+ cells sequenced for TCRB.

Isolation of the CD4+ and CD8+ populations was accomplished via positive magnetic bead selection, with purity assessed by flow cytometry. Germline V gene sequence: CDR1 SGHAT, CDR2 FQNNGV. The CDR3 is made up of 11 amino acids. The V gene lost 1 base and the J gene lost 5 bases, with 1 base spanning the gap. In the source study's methods: Only a few patient CD8+ clones above 1% matched published virus-specific TCRB sequences. Here immunoSEQ multiplex PCR was the method, and the copy in TCRdb shows in-frame clones only, minus some. D and trimming were read from the DNA, whereas the V and J calls and clone size are those reported in that table. The sample shows some 30,000 clones, more than 75% of them seen only once.

Source material: CD8+ T cells sorted from blood. This chain connects TRBV11-2 to TRBJ2-3; D is unclear. The source of this sequence is an adult with rheumatoid arthritis. In DNA, the CDR3 is TGTGCCAGCAGCTTAGGAGATACGCAGTATTTT. Amino acids: CASSLGDTQYF. Based on the CDR3 plus reference TRBV11-2 and TRBJ2-3, the full variable domain is EAGVAQSPRYKIIEKRQSVAFWCNPISGHATLYWYQQILGQGPKLLIQFQNNGVVDDSQLPKDRFSAERLKGVDSTLKIQPAKLEDSAVYLCASSLGDTQYFGPGTRLTVL.